The TCR beta chain described here comes from a study of OX40 agonist ivuxolimab in advanced cancers. Across the whole study: Melanoma, hepatocellular carcinoma, head and neck or renal cell cancer occurred in dose-escalation patients. Partial response was recorded in three patients: one hepatocellular carcinoma and two cutaneous melanoma cases. General study findings and limits: Expanded clones were, on average, more numerous among CD8+ T cells than CD4+. Certain nonresponders additionally had low normalized T-cell clonal expansion.

CDR1 and CDR2 from the germline V gene are SGHNT and YYREEE (reference sequence). J gave up 4 bases and V 4 bases, and 11 bases lay outside the gene matches. This CDR3 comprises 18 residues. Profiled with immunoSEQ multiplex PCR; TCRdb holds only in-frame clones, not every one. The sample has 45,000 or so clones; roughly 90% are singletons. A word on this clone: Its antigen is still unknown.

This receptor was identified in an adult with an advanced solid tumor such as melanoma, head and neck, liver or kidney cancer. The sample in question was CD4+ or CD8+ T cells sorted from blood, obtained in a trial of the OX40 agonist ivuxolimab. This rearrangement joins TRBV5-4 to TRBJ2-3, with 14 bases aligning to TRBD2. The CDR3 spells CASSQGPTSGGAPDTQYF. CDR3 sequence (DNA): TGTGCCAGCAGCCAAGGGCCGACTAGCGGGGGGGCGCCAGATACGCAGTATTTT.